This T cell receptor beta chain was obtained from a study of post-analysis software for immune sequencing data (dated by TCRdb to 2013 to 2016). For the study in its entirety: The recorded disease courses included relapsing-remitting, secondary progressive and progressive-relapsing multiple sclerosis, and some patients had no subtype annotation. Patient repertoires were compared against about a dozen previously published healthy control repertoires from donors aged roughly 6 to 25 years. A subset of samples was prepared in parallel using single-end sample barcoding, then pooled and co-amplified after Illumina adapter ligation. General study outcomes and caveats: The multiple sclerosis patient group was slightly younger than the control group. Multiple sclerosis patients had significantly lower normalized Chao1 diversity than controls, a result that suggests substantial peripheral T-cell clonal expansion. Significantly higher frequencies in patients than in controls were found for several TRBV segments, including TRBV5-6, TRBV5-1 and TRBV20-1. Direct clustering with F measure revealed strong co-clustering of samples prepared in the same batch, which led to a batch-effect correction.

The germline ends are 17 bases apart after V is trimmed by 10 bases and J by 1 base. Looking up the germline V gene yields CDR1 KGHSH and CDR2 LQKENI. From the cysteine through the phenylalanine, the CDR3 covers 15 amino acids. CDR3 DNA is the only sequence kept; it has 45 bases, read in frame from the first base. The library was generated by PCR. The instrument was an Illumina HiSeq 2500. To reduce PCR and sequencing biases, unique molecular identifiers were built into the TCR beta cDNA libraries. Roughly 500,000 cDNA molecules were obtained for every 1 to 10 million input T cells, so each molecule roughly corresponded to one T cell. Patient libraries were prepared and sequenced with the same protocol used for the earlier healthy control dataset. Within a given batch, samples were prepared together, multiplexed and sequenced on the same HiSeq lane. From the authors' description of their analysis: MIGEC was used to process the raw barcoded reads, and molecular identifier groups with only a single read were discarded before consensus assembly and CDR3 extraction. VDJtools was used for post-analysis of the clonotype tables, and diversity was normalized by down-sampling every dataset to the size of the smallest sample. Repertoire overlap clustering matched CDR3 amino acid but not nucleotide sequences to correct batch-related cross-sample contamination. TCRdb took the public reads, trimmed them with fastp at Q25, ran MiXCR for clone calling and kept in-frame beta chains. One record per CDR3 amino acid sequence lists the most common genes and DNA. The authors' filters were not applied to this entry. The sample contains fewer than 850,000 distinct CDR3 sequences, 46% of them found a single time. Of the sample, roughly 4.9% falls within the top ten clones.

This clonotype turned up a few times. Its antigen is not yet known. Per-base qualities were not stored, and no clone one base away is much larger. To demonstrate the VDJtools post-analysis software, the study profiled TCR beta repertoires from the peripheral blood of approximately twelve young patients with multiple sclerosis. The patients with multiple sclerosis were children and adolescents between roughly 6 and 17 years of age. The rearranged segments are TRBV18 and TRBJ1-5; no confident D gene assignment can be made. The specimen was blood. The receptor's source is a girl aged 10-17 years with multiple sclerosis. The DNA sequence is as follows: TGTGCCACTCCCCACCACCCGGGGAGCAATCAGCCCCAGCATTTT. The resulting protein is CATPHHPGSNQPQHF.